This T cell receptor (beta chain) derives from a study of T cell responses to AZD1222 COVID-19 vaccine. Points from the study as a whole: Donors in the cohort were predominantly white British and more often female, and clonal diversity was possibly underestimated. Vaccine-related CD4 TCRs covered spike, predominating at 160-218 and 743-854.

Remarks on this clone: No antigen is known for it.

Clones were read by immunoSEQ multiplex PCR, and TCRdb kept only the in-frame ones, dropping some. The table records approximately 90,000 clones, about 90% of them present only once. V gave up 7 bases and J gave up 5 bases, with 20 bases separating them. The CDR3 has 15 amino acids. Germline V lookup: CDR1 MDHEN, CDR2 SYDVKM. The chain employs TRBV28 and TRBJ1-2; the D gene is possibly TRBD1 (5 bases). The sequence came from an adult in good health. The sample consisted of peripheral blood, taken on day 0 of AZD1222 vaccination. The CDR3 DNA follows: TGTGCCAGCACCCCGCCGGGACCCGCGGGGTATGGCTACACCTTC. As protein: CASTPPGPAGYGYTF.